This TCR beta chain was identified in a study of T cell clonality in common variable immunodeficiency (dated by TCRdb to the mid-2010s). Overall study results and their limits: According to the authors, figuring out what caused the increased clonality in CVID would require sequencing the repertoires of T cell subpopulations. Correlations between repertoire features and clinical complications were limited by patient heterogeneity within the CVID cohort. CVID subjects shared fewer TCRbeta clones with each other than healthy controls did (p < 0.0001). Although equal DNA input was used, an average of about 83,000 unique sequences per sample was obtained for controls, compared with 30,000 to 35,000 for CVID samples. CVID TCRbeta sequences were reported to have fewer deletions and N-nucleotide insertions and to lack highly modified clones with 13 or more V deletions. Compared with healthy controls, CVID subjects showed increased TCRbeta clonality (t-test p = 0.018), a feature most characteristic of about a third of subjects.

Predominantly Caucasian heritage was noted among both the CVID patients and the healthy controls. From each donor, about 5 to 8.5 ml of heparinized peripheral whole blood was collected. Genomic DNA from adults with common variable immune deficiency (CVID) and from healthy adult controls was used to sequence TCRbeta CDR3 repertoires. There were around 22 healthy adult volunteers in the control group (about 12 female and roughly 10 male), ranging in age from roughly 23 to 75 years, with a mean age of almost 35. Diluted blood was density-centrifuged over Hypaque 1077 or Ficoll-Paque to isolate peripheral blood mononuclear cells. Genomic DNA was obtained from unsorted mononuclear cells through either Qiagen column purification or a centrifugation-based method. For sequencing, equivalent amounts of genomic DNA were input from CVID and control samples. For every sample, a 60 bp segment covering the rearranged TCRbeta CDR3 region was amplified and then sequenced. TCRbeta amplification used the immunoSEQ assay, a bias-corrected multiplex PCR with high-throughput sequencing. Processing in the source paper ran as follows. Each unique nucleotide sequence was treated as a clone and annotated with V, D and J genes, copy number and frequency. Sequences were labeled productive if in frame, and non-productive if out of frame or containing stop codons. As previously described, Shannon's entropy was used to calculate clonality. Mean CDR3 Kyte-Doolittle hydropathy was derived from the predicted amino acid sequences of productive clones. Using the R hclust function, scaled V gene usage was clustered hierarchically with Manhattan distance and complete linkage. Clone sharing by CDR3 amino acid sequence was assessed by resampling 12 repertoires per group over 100 rounds. Repertoires were searched for 65 to 75 published EBV-specific and 245 published CMV-specific TCRbeta sequences. Analysis left out two CVID samples that produced under 10,000 sequences, so 40 to 45 CVID repertoires remained. Entries here come from immuneACCESS through TCRdb and include only in-frame sequences with V and J called. Some clones fail to appear in such tables; in the studies checked, an unresolved V gene covers under half of the shortfall, and the cause of the remainder is unknown. The V and J calls and clone size are taken from that table; D and trimming were inferred from the DNA. The data for this sample show 50,000 to 60,000 clones, each detected more than once. The leading ten clones occupy more than 2% of the sample.

There are 13 amino acids in the CDR3, from cysteine to phenylalanine inclusive. Of the CDR3's DNA, 30 bases were read; they are in frame from base 1. V is clipped by 6 bases and J by 4 bases, and the sequence between their germline boundaries is 12 bases long. From the germline V gene, CDR1 is SNHLY and CDR2 is FYNNEI. This clone appeared many times. The antigen this receptor binds is unknown. The CDR3 extends 3 residues past the end of the read, so its final part is completed from the germline J gene. The material sequenced was peripheral blood mononuclear cells. The chain employs TRBV2 and TRBJ2-5; 5 matching bases give a weak D call of TRBD2. The TCR comes from a person between 18 and 75 years old in good health. The CDR3 loop reads CASRAERGETQYF. The covered CDR3 bases are TGTGCCAGCAGGGCGGAACGGGGAGAGACC.